This T cell receptor (beta chain) was identified during a study of blood T cell repertoires in COVID-19. About the study: T cells, B-cell-depleted T cells, or PBMCs supplied cDNA or gDNA.

TCRdb keeps only in-frame clones here, not all; method: immunoSEQ multiplex PCR. In the table there are around 180,000 clones, 75% to 90% of which are singletons. CDR1 is LGHNA, CDR2 YNFKEQ, per germline. The CDR3 has 15 residues. V lost 1 base and J 0 bases, leaving 8 bases between the germline ends. This chain joins TRBV4-2 and TRBJ2-3; D uncertain. The source of this sequence is a woman aged 40-49 years with acute COVID-19. What was sequenced was PBMCs or T cells enriched from blood (not recorded which). In DNA, the CDR3 is TGTGCCAGCAGCCAAGGGAGAGCTAGCACAGATACGCAGTATTTT. Protein sequence: CASSQGRASTDTQYF.